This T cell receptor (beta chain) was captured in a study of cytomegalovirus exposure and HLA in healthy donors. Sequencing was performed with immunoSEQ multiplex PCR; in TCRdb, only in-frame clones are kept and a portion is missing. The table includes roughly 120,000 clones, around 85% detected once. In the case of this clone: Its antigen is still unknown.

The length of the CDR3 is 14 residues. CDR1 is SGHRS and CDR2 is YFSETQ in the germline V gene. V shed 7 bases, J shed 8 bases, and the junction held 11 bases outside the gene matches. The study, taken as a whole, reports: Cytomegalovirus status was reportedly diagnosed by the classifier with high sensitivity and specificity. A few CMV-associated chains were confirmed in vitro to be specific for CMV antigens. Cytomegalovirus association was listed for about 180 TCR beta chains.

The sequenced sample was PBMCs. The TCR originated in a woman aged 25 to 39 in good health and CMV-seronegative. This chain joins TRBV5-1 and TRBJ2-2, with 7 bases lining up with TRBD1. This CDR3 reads CASHPGQTVGELFF. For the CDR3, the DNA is TGCGCCAGCCATCCGGGACAGACAGTGGGGGAGCTGTTTTTT.